This TCR beta chain emerged from a study of beta chain features in type 1 diabetes. The CDR3 is 11 amino acids. From germline, CDR1 is SEHNR and CDR2 FQNEAQ (reference sequence). V was shortened by 4 bases and J by 8 bases, with 6 bases between the two germline ends. This clone was seen many times. Its antigen is undetermined. Expressed TCRB transcripts were sequenced after all isolated RNA was converted to cDNA. TCRdb's table, derived via immunoSEQ multiplex PCR, lists solely in-frame clones and lacks some. The sample has 300,000 to 400,000 clones; around 8.5% are singletons. General observations from the study: When cDNA is sequenced, cells with high TCR expression could be over-represented. Researchers report that Type 1 diabetes patients had moderately but significantly shorter TCRB CDR3s across all four CD4+ subsets. VDJ junctions sequenced from type 1 diabetes patients showed fewer insertions and more deletions. TCRB repertoires of naive, central memory and Treg cells appeared more similar among patients than among healthy donors.

CD4+ cells of the naive, central memory, regulatory and stem cell-like memory types were sorted via CD45RO/CCR7/CD25/CD127/CD95/CD27. Material: central memory CD4+ T cells from blood. This chain links TRBV7-9 with TRBJ2-1; the D is unclear. The TCR originated in a young man with type 1 diabetes. DNA of the CDR3: TGTGCCAGCAGCTCCTTGGATGAGCAGTTCTTC. Amino acid sequence: CASSSLDEQFF.